One sample yielded the 8 T cell receptor beta chains listed below, sequenced in a study of response to subunit inactivated influenza vaccine. TCRdb reprocessed the RT-PCR reads with MiXCR, giving one entry per CDR3 protein. The sample has 600,000 to 850,000 distinct CDR3 sequences, around 15% seen once. The input for sequencing was PBMCs from blood, taken around 15 days before vaccination. The receptors were gathered from a man in his forties or fifties who received an inactivated influenza vaccine.

The J gene is TRBJ2-1, the V gene TRBV24-1; TRBD1 matches at 9 bases. The CDR3 has 17 residues. Unmatched junction bases numbered 8, after V lost 1 base and J lost 5 bases. Germline-derived CDR1 and CDR2 are KGHDR and SFDVKD. The chain's CDR3 is CATSDFGTGIFDNEQFF. As DNA, the CDR3 is TGTGCCACCAGTGATTTCGGGACAGGGATTTTCGACAATGAGCAGTTCTTC.

The CDR3 region has the DNA TGTGCCAGTAGGGGTCGGTCCCCAGGGTCAGCAGATACGCAGTATTTT. Translation: CASRGRSPGSADTQYF. The chain is built from TRBV19 and TRBJ2-3; D perhaps matches TRBD1 (5 bases). The CDR3 extends over 16 amino acids. V was clipped by 6 bases and J by 4 bases, with 20 bases between them. The germline gives CDR1 LNHDA, CDR2 SQIVND (reference sequence).

The sample holds many counts of this clonotype. The rearrangement joins TRBV11-2 to TRBJ2-3, with D tentatively TRBD1 (5 bases). CDR1 and CDR2 (germline): SGHAT, FQNNGV. The CDR3 consists of 14 residues. Trimming removed 0 bases at V and 8 bases at J, with 12 bases between. CDR3 nucleotides: TGTGCCAGCAGCTTAGATCTAAGGCAGGGTACGCAGTATTTT. Residues: CASSLDLRQGTQYF.

This clonotype was picked up many times. The rearrangement joins TRBV29-1 to TRBJ1-1; D gene ambiguous. Deletions cut 7 bases from V and 3 bases from J, with 18 bases between. The CDR3 totals 14 residues. Germline lookup yields CDR1 SQVTM and CDR2 ANQGSEA. CDR3 nucleotide sequence: TGCAGCGACGAAGGGCAGGCCTTTTACACTGAAGCTTTCTTT. Its protein is CSDEGQAFYTEAFF.

CDR3 nucleotides: TGCAGTGCTACTCGATTCGGACAGCTTCAAGAGACCCAGTACTTC. As protein: CSATRFGQLQETQYF. The genes are TRBV20-1 and TRBJ2-5; maybe TRBD1 (6 bases). Germline CDR1 DFQATT, CDR2 SNEGSKA (reference sequence). This CDR3 is 15 amino acids long. The V end was cut by 4 bases, the J end by 2 bases, with 17 bases between.

This clonotype was counted between two and nine times. This sequence joins TRBV6-1 and TRBJ2-7; D is perhaps TRBD2 (6 bases). Trimming left V 1 base short and J 2 bases short, with 12 bases between. Germline CDR1 is MNHNS and CDR2 is SASEGT. The CDR3 consists of 15 residues. Here the CDR3 reads CASSEGMGGAYEQYF. The DNA of the CDR3 is TGTGCCAGCAGTGAAGGAATGGGGGGAGCCTACGAGCAGTACTTC.

This clonotype has only a few counts. DNA of the CDR3: TGCGCCAGCAGCCAAGTTCGGGCGCGGGGCATGAACACTGAAGCTTTCTTT. Translated, it gives CASSQVRARGMNTEAFF. The gene calls are TRBV4-1 and TRBJ1-1; D may be TRBD1 (5 bases). The V gene lost 1 base and the J gene lost 0 bases, with 15 bases spanning the gap. Germline CDR1 MGHRA, CDR2 YSYEKL. The CDR3 length is 17 residues.

The V gene is TRBV20-1, the J gene TRBJ2-1, with TRBD1 identical over 7 bases. V was pared by 0 bases and J by 3 bases, with 5 bases of the junction left unmatched. CDR1 is DFQATT and CDR2 is SNEGSKA in the germline V gene (reference sequence). The CDR3 is 15 residues long. DNA for the CDR3: TGCAGTGCTAGAGAAACCGGGACAGACTACAATGAGCAGTTCTTC. Translating it yields CSARETGTDYNEQFF.